This paragraph reports one T cell receptor (beta chain). The antigen is unknown. Germline V CDR1 and CDR2: MGHRA, YSYEKL. The CDR3 has 18 amino acids. The V and J ends lost 3 bases and 4 bases respectively, with 24 bases between them. The record originates from a study of cytomegalovirus exposure and HLA in healthy donors. General study points: With later analysis, a missense DCLRE1C variant became linked to TCR beta V- and J-gene trimming. Previously analyzed data showed that most TCR beta V segments were productive at a frequency of about 87% or about 30%. The study designated 150 or so TCR beta chains cytomegalovirus-associated.

With 60 Vbeta and 13 Jbeta primers, the PCR was carried out. The table came from immunoSEQ multiplex PCR; TCRdb's copy has only in-frame clones and leaves some out. The sample lists approximately 240,000 clones, about 89% occurring once. Material: PBMCs. The receptor's source is a woman between 18 and 30 years old in good health and CMV-seronegative. The chain carries TRBV4-1 and TRBJ1-2; D ambiguous. The CDR3 DNA sequence: TGCGCCAGCAGCCACCCGCTAAACAAGGCGGTACCGTCCTATGGCTACACCTTC. Its protein is CASSHPLNKAVPSYGYTF.